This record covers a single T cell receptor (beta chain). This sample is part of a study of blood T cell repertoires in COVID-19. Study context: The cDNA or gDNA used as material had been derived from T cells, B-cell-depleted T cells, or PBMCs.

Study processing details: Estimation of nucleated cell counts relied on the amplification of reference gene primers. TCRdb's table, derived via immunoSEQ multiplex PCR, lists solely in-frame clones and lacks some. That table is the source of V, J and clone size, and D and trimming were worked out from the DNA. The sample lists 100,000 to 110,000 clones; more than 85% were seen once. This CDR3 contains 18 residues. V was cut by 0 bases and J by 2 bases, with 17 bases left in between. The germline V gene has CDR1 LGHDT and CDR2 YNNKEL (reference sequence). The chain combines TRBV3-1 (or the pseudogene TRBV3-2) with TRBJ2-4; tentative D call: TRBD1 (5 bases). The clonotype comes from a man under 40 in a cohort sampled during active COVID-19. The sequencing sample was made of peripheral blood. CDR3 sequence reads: CASSQEEWQGSPKNIQYF. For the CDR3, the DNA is TGTGCCAGCAGCCAAGAGGAGTGGCAGGGATCCCCCAAAAACATTCAGTACTTC.